The clone carrying this T cell receptor (beta chain) came up a few times. The target antigen is unknown. RNA transcripts provided the source from which TCR beta CDR3 regions were amplified. HTBI primers were employed in a first-round RT-PCR of the TCR CDR3. TCRdb used MiXCR to reprocess the multiplex PCR reads, holding one entry per CDR3 protein. In the table there are roughly 500,000 distinct CDR3 sequences, 40% to 55% of which are singletons. These data are taken from a study of T cells in Graves' hyperthyroidism and ophthalmopathy. Diagnostic decisions used clinical symptoms, serum thyroxine and TRAb, thyroid ultrasound and orbital computed tomography. Study results and limitations: The model made its ophthalmopathy prediction, and onset followed a median about 6 months later. By a 13 V-J model, ophthalmopathy was set apart from stable hyperthyroidism. Most expanded thyroid clonotypes above 0.001 recurred in blood.

The source material was peripheral blood or thyroid tissue (not recorded which). The sequence was obtained from an adult woman with Graves' disease, either hyperthyroidism or ophthalmopathy (not recorded which).

The CDR3 nucleotides are TGTGCCAGCAGCCGCAGGGCATTGAGCGAGCAGTACTTC. Its protein product is CASSRRALSEQYF. The rearrangement joins TRBV7-8 to TRBJ2-7, with D possibly being TRBD1 (5 bases). The ends were cut back, 5 bases at V and 6 bases at J, with 14 bases in the middle. The CDR3 contains 13 residues. Germline lookup yields CDR1 SGHVS and CDR2 FQNEAQ.